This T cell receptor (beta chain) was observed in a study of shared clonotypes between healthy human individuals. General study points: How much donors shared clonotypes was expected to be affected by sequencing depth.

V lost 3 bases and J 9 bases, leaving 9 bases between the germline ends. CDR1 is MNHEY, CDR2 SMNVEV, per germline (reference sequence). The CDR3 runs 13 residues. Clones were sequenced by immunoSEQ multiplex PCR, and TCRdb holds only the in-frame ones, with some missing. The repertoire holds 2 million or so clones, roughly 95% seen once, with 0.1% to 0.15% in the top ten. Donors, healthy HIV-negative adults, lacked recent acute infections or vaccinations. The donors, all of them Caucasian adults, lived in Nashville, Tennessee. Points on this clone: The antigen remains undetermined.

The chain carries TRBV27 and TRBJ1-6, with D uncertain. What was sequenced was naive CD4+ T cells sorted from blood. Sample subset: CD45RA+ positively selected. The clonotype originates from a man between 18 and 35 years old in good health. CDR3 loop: CASSFSTASPLHF. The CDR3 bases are TGTGCCAGCAGTTTCTCTACCGCTTCACCCCTCCACTTT.